The rows below give T cell receptor beta chains drawn from one sample of a study of early T cells in non-severe SARS-CoV-2 infection. Each CDR3 protein is one row after TCRdb ran MiXCR on the 5' RACE reads. This table has roughly 20,000 distinct CDR3 sequences, under 5% appearing once. The sequencing sample was made of whole blood. Receptor source: an adult who was a healthcare worker with PCR-confirmed SARS-CoV-2 infection or an uninfected control (not recorded which). Each CDR3 is given with its conserved first and last residue. A D gene is named only where the DNA matches it firmly. Where a row states a size, it is once, few, many or the class of an expanded clone; other rows omit it.

>TRBV5-1|TRBJ1-1|NA|NA
TGCGCCAGCAGCTTGGTGGGGGGCTTCGTCACTGAAGCTTTCTTT
CASSLVGGFVTEAFF
>TRBV7-8|TRBJ1-4|TRBD1|NA
TGTGCCAGCAGCCCCCGGACAGGCGGGGGAACTAATGAAAAACTGTTTTTT
CASSPRTGGGTNEKLFF
>TRBV6-2/TRBV6-3|TRBJ2-7|NA|many
TGTGCCAGCAGTTACTCGGGCAGGTTCTACGAGCAGTACTTC
CASSYSGRFYEQYF
>TRBV7-6|TRBJ2-2|TRBD2|NA
TGTGCCAGCAGTACCTCCGGGACTAGGAATCGCGGGGAGCTGTTTTTT
CASSTSGTRNRGELFF
>TRBV29-1|TRBJ2-2|TRBD2|many
TGCAGCACCCTTGCGGGAGACGCGAACACCGGGGAGCTGTTTTTT
CSTLAGDANTGELFF
>TRBV20-1|TRBJ2-7|TRBD2|many
TGCAGTGCTAGAGATCGGGAGGGAAATGTTCCCTACGAGCAGTACTTC
CSARDREGNVPYEQYF
>TRBV18|TRBJ1-1|NA|many
TGTGCCAGCTCACCACCGGCAGGAGTTATGAACACTGAAGCTTTCTTT
CASSPPAGVMNTEAFF
>TRBV6-2/TRBV6-3|TRBJ2-6|NA|NA
TGTGCCAGCAGTAGGGACACTGGGGCCAACGTCCTGACTTTC
CASSRDTGANVLTF
>TRBV6-6|TRBJ2-7|NA|NA
TGTGCCAGCAGTTCCGAAGGGTTAGCCTACGAGCAGTACTTC
CASSSEGLAYEQYF
>TRBV5-1|TRBJ1-1|NA|many
TGCGCCAGCAGCTTAGGGTCATTGAACACTGAAGCTTTCTTT
CASSLGSLNTEAFF
>TRBV19|TRBJ1-5|TRBD1|medium-sized
TGTGCCAGTAGGCTCGGGACAGGGATGAATCAGCCCCAGCATTTT
CASRLGTGMNQPQHF
>TRBV18|TRBJ2-7|TRBD1|NA
TGTGCCAGCTCACCCCAGGGGGACCGCCTGCAGTACTTC
CASSPQGDRLQYF
>TRBV5-6|TRBJ1-2|NA|many
TGTGCCAGCAGCTCCGGGAGCTATGGCTACACCTTC
CASSSGSYGYTF
>TRBV5-4|TRBJ2-2|NA|many
TGTGCCAGTACTCCGGACACGACGAACACCGGGGAGCTGTTTTTT
CASTPDTTNTGELFF
>TRBV7-9|TRBJ1-1|NA|many
TGTGCCAGCAGCTTAAGGGCAGGGACGAACACTGAAGCTTTCTTT
CASSLRAGTNTEAFF
>TRBV7-9|TRBJ1-2|NA|many
TGTGCCAGCGAGGAGACAGCTTCATATGGCGACTATGGCTACACCTTC
CASEETASYGDYGYTF
>TRBV30|TRBJ2-1|NA|medium-sized
TGTGCCTGGAGCCAAGGACGGCGTCCTTACAATGAGCAGTTCTTC
CAWSQGRRPYNEQFF
>TRBV6-6|TRBJ2-2|TRBD2|NA
TGTGCCAGCACGGAGCGGGGGGGTAGGTCCGGGGAGCTGTTTTTT
CASTERGGRSGELFF
>TRBV7-2|TRBJ2-1|TRBD2|many
TGTGCCAGCAGCTTAGCGTGGGGCGGGGGGCCCGCCGACAATGAGCAGTTCTTC
CASSLAWGGGPADNEQFF
>TRBV30|TRBJ2-3|TRBD2|medium-sized
TGTGCCTGGAGACGGACTAGCGGCATAACAGATACACAGTATTTT
CAWRRTSGITDTQYF
>TRBV5-4|TRBJ2-1|TRBD1|many
TGTGCCAGCAGCAGGGACAGGGGGCCAAGTGAGCAGTTCTTC
CASSRDRGPSEQFF
>TRBV18|TRBJ1-2|NA|many
TGTGCCAGCTCACCAGCACAGTTCTATGGCTACACCTTC
CASSPAQFYGYTF
>TRBV5-1|TRBJ2-3|NA|many
TGCGCCAGCAGCCCCCTCGGGGTCGGGGCAGATACGCAGTATTTT
CASSPLGVGADTQYF
>TRBV12-2|TRBJ2-5|NA|many
TGTGCAAGCCCCTCTAGCTCTAGCGGGGAGTACCAAGAGACCCAGTACTTC
CASPSSSSGEYQETQYF
>TRBV20-1|TRBJ2-3|NA|few
TGCAGTGCAGAACAGGCGGGTACAGATACGCAGTATTTT
CSAEQAGTDTQYF
>TRBV9|TRBJ2-7|NA|medium-sized
TGTGCCAGCAGCGTTGCCCCGGGGGAACTCTACGAGCAGTACTTC
CASSVAPGELYEQYF